Listed below are T cell receptor beta chains from one sample, sequenced in a study of regulatory T cells in long-lasting Graves disease. Each CDR3 protein gets one entry after TCRdb re-called the multiplex PCR reads with MiXCR. Of 410,000 or so distinct CDR3 sequences listed, about 15% are singletons. The sample was also reused in another study, on T cells in Graves' hyperthyroidism and ophthalmopathy.

Sequenced here: peripheral blood mononuclear cells (PBMCs), sampled at new diagnosis, from a patient treated with antithyroid drugs. The source is a woman aged 25 to 39 with Graves disease. Each CDR3 is given with its conserved first and last residue. A D gene is named only where the DNA matches it firmly. Not every row has a clone size; where given, it reads once, few, many or a size class.

D,size,J,V,CDR3,DNA
-,-,TRBJ1-1,TRBV20-1,CSARVGAPDTEAFF,TGCAGTGCTAGGGTTGGGGCTCCGGACACTGAAGCTTTCTTT
-,many,TRBJ2-2,TRBV5-1,CASSLIGRGGFPGELFF,TGCGCCAGCAGCTTGATCGGCAGGGGCGGTTTTCCCGGGGAGCTGTTTTTT
TRBD1,many,TRBJ2-7,TRBV11-2,CASSPGQGIRYEQYF,TGTGCCAGCAGCCCTGGACAGGGAATTCGCTACGAGCAGTACTTC
-,few,TRBJ2-7,TRBV25-1,CASSEEEHYEQYF,TGTGCCAGCAGTGAAGAGGAGCACTACGAGCAGTACTTC
TRBD1,many,TRBJ2-2,TRBV29-1,CSVRQGVNTGELFF,TGCAGCGTCCGACAGGGAGTGAACACCGGGGAGCTGTTTTTT
TRBD2,few,TRBJ2-7,TRBV14,CASSLRGTSGPYEQYF,TGTGCCAGCAGCCTAAGGGGAACTAGCGGACCTTACGAGCAGTACTTC
-,once,TRBJ1-4,TRBV18,CASSPSGGSVYRATNEKLFF,TGTGCCAGCTCCCCCAGCGGGGGGAGTGTTTATCGGGCAACTAATGAAAAACTGTTTTTT
TRBD2,-,TRBJ2-7,TRBV6-2/TRBV6-3,CASSEGDSGSREQYF,TGTGCCAGCAGTGAAGGGGATAGCGGGAGCAGAGAGCAGTACTTC
-,-,TRBJ2-2,TRBV24-1,CATRDSNTGELFF,TGTGCCACCAGGGACAGTAACACCGGGGAGCTGTTTTTT
-,-,TRBJ2-2,TRBV11-3,CASSSPSRDPRWTGELFF,TGTGCCAGCAGCTCTCCCTCCCGGGACCCCCGATGGACCGGGGAGCTGTTTTTT
TRBD2,many,TRBJ2-7,TRBV11-2,CASSSPRTSLSEQYF,TGTGCCAGCAGCTCACCACGGACTAGTTTGAGCGAGCAGTACTTC
-,many,TRBJ2-1,TRBV7-9,CASSFLSDSNNEQFF,TGTGCCAGCAGCTTTCTCTCGGACAGCAACAATGAGCAGTTCTTC
TRBD2,many,TRBJ2-3,TRBV29-1,CSVEVGLAADTQYF,TGCAGCGTTGAAGTGGGACTAGCGGCAGATACGCAGTATTTT
-,-,TRBJ1-1,TRBV30,CAWSVAVGLTEAFF,TGTGCCTGGAGTGTAGCCGTGGGCCTGACTGAAGCTTTCTTT
TRBD1,-,TRBJ2-7,TRBV9,CASSVGLDRVHEQYF,TGTGCCAGCAGCGTAGGGTTGGACAGGGTCCACGAGCAGTACTTC
-,-,TRBJ2-5,TRBV3-1,CASSQDLVTIGTQYF,TGTGCCAGCAGCCAAGATCTGGTGACCATCGGGACCCAGTACTTC
-,-,TRBJ2-2,TRBV2,CASSERNSNTGELFF,TGTGCCAGCAGTGAAAGGAACTCGAACACCGGGGAGCTGTTTTTT
-,many,TRBJ2-3,TRBV11-2,CASSLAGGKTDTQYF,TGTGCCAGCAGCTTAGCTGGGGGGAAGACAGATACGCAGTATTTT
-,many,TRBJ1-6,TRBV30,CACSGSRNSPLHF,TGTGCCTGCTCAGGGTCGCGTAATTCACCCCTCCACTTT
-,few,TRBJ1-4,TRBV2,CASSQGGGNEKLFF,TGTGCCAGCAGTCAGGGAGGGGGTAATGAAAAACTGTTTTTT
-,few,TRBJ2-2,TRBV10-2,CASSESGRTGELFF,TGCGCCAGCAGTGAGTCCGGGAGAACCGGGGAGCTGTTTTTT
-,-,TRBJ2-2,TRBV12-5,CASGLVITGGGTGELFF,TGTGCTAGTGGTTTGGTAATTACAGGAGGTGGGACCGGGGAGCTGTTTTTT
-,few,TRBJ1-1,TRBV27,CASSLYSSGLEAFF,TGTGCCAGCAGTTTATACTCATCGGGTCTTGAAGCTTTCTTT
-,many,TRBJ2-1,TRBV30,CAWSVIGAEQFF,TGTGCCTGGAGTGTAATAGGGGCCGAGCAGTTCTTC
TRBD2,-,TRBJ2-5,TRBV18,CASSPLAGTGWGETQYF,TGTGCCAGCTCACCTCTAGCGGGGACGGGCTGGGGTGAGACCCAGTACTTC
TRBD2,many,TRBJ2-3,TRBV7-9,CASSLVRLAGALSTDTQYF,TGTGCCAGCAGCTTAGTCCGACTAGCGGGAGCCCTAAGCACAGATACGCAGTATTTT
-,-,TRBJ2-5,TRBV19,CASSIVPSQETQYF,TGTGCCAGTAGTATTGTTCCCAGCCAAGAGACCCAGTACTTC
-,few,TRBJ2-6,TRBV29-1,CSVGARLSGANVLTF,TGCAGCGTTGGTGCCAGACTCTCTGGGGCCAACGTCCTGACTTTC
-,-,TRBJ2-7,TRBV2,CASSLTPGTPLYYEQYF,TGTGCCAGCAGCCTGACGCCCGGGACTCCCCTCTACTACGAGCAGTACTTC
-,many,TRBJ2-3,TRBV20-1,CSAKVTDTQYF,TGCAGTGCTAAAGTCACAGATACGCAGTATTTT
-,few,TRBJ1-1,TRBV20-1,CSAPRGFMNTEAFF,TGCAGTGCCCCTAGAGGGTTTATGAACACTGAAGCTTTCTTT
-,-,TRBJ2-7,TRBV29-1,CSVLTANSYEQYF,TGCAGCGTCCTAACTGCCAACTCCTACGAGCAGTACTTC
-,many,TRBJ2-7,TRBV28,CASSPPGPPTYEQYF,TGTGCCAGCAGTCCACCGGGACCACCAACCTACGAGCAGTACTTC
-,-,TRBJ1-5,TRBV24-1,CATSDQGRGQPQHF,TGTGCCACCAGTGATCAGGGACGGGGCCAGCCCCAGCATTTT
-,-,TRBJ2-1,TRBV7-9,CASSPHERATYNEQFF,TGTGCCAGCAGCCCCCACGAGCGGGCCACCTACAATGAGCAGTTCTTC
TRBD2,few,TRBJ2-1,TRBV14,CASSQEPGTSGRWYNEQFF,TGTGCCAGCAGCCAAGAACCCGGGACTAGCGGGAGGTGGTACAATGAGCAGTTCTTC
-,few,TRBJ2-2,TRBV19,CASSSESGAANTGELFF,TGTGCCAGTAGTTCGGAATCAGGGGCCGCGAACACCGGGGAGCTGTTTTTT
-,-,TRBJ2-1,TRBV5-6,CASSKGDEQFF,TGTGCCAGCAGCAAGGGCGATGAGCAGTTCTTC
TRBD2,-,TRBJ2-3,TRBV29-1,CSVGGLAGFDTQYF,TGCAGCGTGGGGGGACTAGCGGGATTTGATACGCAGTATTTT
-,many,TRBJ2-7,TRBV13,CASSFLGDDYEQYF,TGTGCCAGCAGCTTCCTCGGGGATGACTACGAGCAGTACTTC
-,-,TRBJ1-6,TRBV20-1,CSASLTGNSPLHF,TGCAGTGCTAGCCTTACAGGGAACTCACCCCTCCACTTT
-,-,TRBJ2-5,TRBV20-1,CSARIAVQPRETQYF,TGCAGTGCCAGAATAGCGGTGCAGCCCCGGGAGACCCAGTACTTC
-,many,TRBJ2-5,TRBV30,CAWGGGGTETQYF,TGTGCCTGGGGGGGTGGCGGGACAGAGACCCAGTACTTC
-,many,TRBJ2-1,TRBV29-1,CSAFPGARDEQFF,TGCAGCGCTTTCCCAGGGGCGCGGGATGAGCAGTTCTTC
-,many,TRBJ1-4,TRBV18,CASSRNPGQDNEKLFF,TGTGCCAGCTCTCGAAACCCGGGACAAGACAATGAAAAACTGTTTTTT
-,many,TRBJ1-1,TRBV24-1,CATSDSGALNTEAFF,TGTGCCACCAGTGATTCAGGGGCCCTGAACACTGAAGCTTTCTTT
-,many,TRBJ2-5,TRBV3-1,CASAARETQYF,TGTGCCAGCGCGGCGAGGGAGACCCAGTACTTC
-,many,TRBJ1-2,TRBV5-1,CASSLRGADYGYTF,TGCGCCAGCAGCTTGAGAGGGGCTGACTATGGCTACACCTTC
-,-,TRBJ1-2,TRBV24-1,CATSGGGVGYTF,TGTGCCACCAGTGGAGGTGGAGTTGGCTACACCTTC
-,-,TRBJ2-1,TRBV5-5,CASSLWRARYNEQFF,TGTGCCAGCAGCTTGTGGCGGGCTCGCTACAATGAGCAGTTCTTC